This T cell receptor (beta chain) was documented in a study of CD8 T cells in ankylosing spondylitis. Findings of the study overall: Seemingly distinctive of ankylosing spondylitis blood was a TCR beta motif formed by eight highly homologous variants.

Comment on this clonotype: The antigen is unknown.

Quantitative 5'-RACE was performed with molecular barcodes, and it yielded the TCR beta libraries. TCRdb called the 5' RACE reads again in MiXCR, with one record for every CDR3 protein. This table has some 300,000 distinct CDR3 sequences, about a fifth appearing once. From germline, CDR1 is SGDLS and CDR2 YYNGEE. CDR3 length: 16 amino acids. V was cut by 3 bases and J by 6 bases, with 19 bases left in between. Material for sequencing was blood, either unsorted or a sorted T cell fraction (not recorded which). This receptor was obtained from a female donor with ankylosing spondylitis or in good health (not recorded which). The chain recombines TRBV9 with TRBJ2-1, with D perhaps matching TRBD1 or TRBD2 (5 bases each). The CDR3 protein is CASSAEGSGSINEQFF. In DNA, the CDR3 is TGTGCCAGCAGCGCTGAGGGGTCAGGGAGCATCAATGAGCAGTTCTTC.